Listed below are T cell receptor beta chains from one sample, sequenced in a study of T cells in Graves' hyperthyroidism and ophthalmopathy. MiXCR, run by TCRdb on the multiplex PCR reads, gives a single entry per CDR3 protein. The sample lists approximately 700,000 distinct CDR3 sequences, approximately 42% occurring once. The sequencing input was peripheral blood or thyroid tissue (not recorded which). The source of these receptors is an adult man with Graves' disease, either hyperthyroidism or ophthalmopathy (not recorded which). Both conserved end residues are part of each CDR3. The order of the fields is J gene, V gene, D gene, clone size, CDR3 protein, CDR3 DNA. A D gene is named only where the DNA matches it firmly. Clone size is given for some rows only: seen once, a few or many times, or a class if the clone is expanded.

>TRBJ1-2|TRBV5-1|TRBD1|few
CASSLVETGNYGYTF
TGCGCCAGCAGCTTGGTGGAGACAGGGAACTATGGCTACACCTTC
>TRBJ1-1|TRBV5-1|TRBD1|many
CASSPGTGKDTEAFF
TGCGCCAGCAGCCCGGGGACAGGGAAGGACACTGAAGCTTTCTTT
>TRBJ2-7|TRBV9|NA|NA
CASSVGASPYEQYF
TGTGCCAGCAGCGTAGGGGCCAGCCCCTACGAGCAGTACTTC
>TRBJ1-5|TRBV29-1|TRBD1|many
CSVRQGQYQPQHF
TGCAGCGTTCGACAGGGCCAGTACCAGCCCCAGCATTTT
>TRBJ2-7|TRBV7-9|NA|few
CASSITSTYEQYF
TGTGCCAGCAGTATAACCAGCACCTACGAGCAGTACTTC
>TRBJ1-2|TRBV29-1|NA|NA
CSVYTGWSYGYTF
TGCAGCGTTTACACAGGGTGGAGCTATGGCTACACCTTC
>TRBJ1-4|TRBV29-1|NA|NA
CSGTAGTSDEKLFF
TGCAGCGGCACCGCGGGGACGTCAGATGAAAAACTGTTTTTT
>TRBJ1-2|TRBV24-1|TRBD1|NA
CATSDGTGRPYGYTF
TGTGCCACCAGTGACGGGACAGGGAGACCCTATGGCTACACCTTC
>TRBJ2-5|TRBV7-9|NA|many
CARTPPPLQETQYF
TGTGCCAGGACCCCCCCACCACTCCAAGAGACCCAGTACTTC
>TRBJ1-2|TRBV2|TRBD1|many
CASTRDRFDYGYTF
TGTGCCAGCACTAGGGACAGGTTTGACTATGGCTACACCTTC
>TRBJ2-5|TRBV19|TRBD2|NA
CASSTLAEGETQYF
TGTGCCAGTAGTACCCTAGCGGAGGGGGAGACCCAGTACTTC
>TRBJ1-3|TRBV29-1|TRBD1|once
CSGLQGGNTIYF
TGCAGTGGGCTACAGGGGGGAAACACCATATATTTT
>TRBJ2-7|TRBV20-1|NA|few
CSARSASRPYEQYF
TGCAGTGCTAGAAGCGCTAGCAGACCATACGAGCAGTACTTC
>TRBJ1-5|TRBV2|NA|NA
CASSETMADNQPQHF
TGTGCCAGCAGTGAAACGATGGCAGACAATCAGCCCCAGCATTTT
>TRBJ2-5|TRBV25-1|NA|NA
CASSAGRLERETQYF
TGTGCCAGCAGTGCTGGAAGGCTAGAGCGAGAGACCCAGTACTTC
>TRBJ1-1|TRBV29-1|NA|medium-sized
CSAMNTEAFF
TGCAGCGCCATGAACACTGAAGCTTTCTTT
>TRBJ2-2|TRBV19|TRBD2|few
CASSDPSGMSGELFF
TGTGCCAGTAGCGACCCTAGCGGGATGTCCGGGGAGCTGTTTTTT
>TRBJ1-4|TRBV20-1|NA|NA
CSASGGANEKLFF
TGCAGTGCTAGTGGTGGGGCTAATGAAAAACTGTTTTTT
>TRBJ2-7|TRBV20-1|NA|few
CSGQGGTSYEQYF
TGCAGCGGTCAAGGGGGGACCTCCTACGAGCAGTACTTC
>TRBJ1-1|TRBV10-3|NA|many
CAISEFFGTEAFF
TGTGCCATCAGTGAGTTCTTTGGCACTGAAGCTTTCTTT
>TRBJ1-5|TRBV24-1|NA|NA
CATSDLLLAGGPQHF
TGTGCCACCAGTGATTTGTTGCTAGCGGGAGGGCCCCAGCATTTT
>TRBJ1-1|TRBV27|NA|NA
CASSLRGLVGTEAFF
TGTGCCAGCAGTTTAAGGGGCTTGGTGGGCACTGAAGCTTTCTTT
>TRBJ1-2|TRBV2|NA|many
CASSEDFYGYTF
TGTGCCAGCAGTGAGGACTTCTATGGCTACACCTTC
>TRBJ1-3|TRBV25-1|NA|NA
CASVSGTALGNTIYF
TGTGCCAGCGTTTCCGGGACCGCGCTTGGAAACACCATATATTTT